The rows below give T cell receptor beta chains drawn from one sample of a study of T cell repertoires in cytomegalovirus infection. TCRdb redid the calling of the reads with MiXCR, one entry per CDR3 protein. The data contain some 800,000 distinct CDR3 sequences, approximately 32% of them singletons. Their recognized antigens are unknown. The sample in question was cultured CD8+ T cells from PBMCs, obtained from culture after CMV antigen stimulation. All receptors derive from a human donor in good health (CMV status not recorded). Some clones in this sample may be carry-over from other donors' samples. CDR3s include the opening cysteine and the closing phenylalanine or tryptophan.

TRBV10-3	TRBJ2-5	CAISEAPGLIKETQYF
TRBV20-1	TRBJ2-1	CSASHRGTYNEQFF
TRBV12-3/TRBV12-4	TRBJ2-3	CASSFPTRGESTDTQYF
TRBV12-3/TRBV12-4	TRBJ1-1	CARSFGTDEAFF
TRBV6-1	TRBJ1-5	CASSQAIYQPQHF
TRBV4-1	TRBJ2-3	CASSQVGGTDTQYF
TRBV4-2	TRBJ2-2	CATEGNTGELFF
TRBV12-3/TRBV12-4	TRBJ2-7	CASSLQGAGEQYF
TRBV10-3	TRBJ1-4	CAIRDSSFEIPLF
TRBV19	TRBJ2-5	CASSISDSFGETQYF
TRBV7-6	TRBJ2-2	CASSPSGGAANTGELFF
TRBV19	TRBJ2-5	CASSILGETQYF
TRBV7-3	TRBJ2-3	CASSPVGGRTDTQYF
TRBV24-1	TRBJ2-7	CATRLREYEQYF
TRBV27	TRBJ2-1	CASNEGSPYNEQFF
TRBV6-6	TRBJ2-3	CASTERGGGYSLADTQYF
TRBV10-3	TRBJ2-3	CAIRSQLPTHEGTDTQYF
TRBV11-3	TRBJ2-7	CASSQSTGGPYEQYF
TRBV27	TRBJ2-1	CASLKGLAPGNEQFF
TRBV6-1	TRBJ2-5	CASYARLTPEETQYF
TRBV4-1	TRBJ1-2	CASSQEPKLNPNYGYTF
TRBV2	TRBJ2-5	CASWGQGEETQYF
TRBV9	TRBJ1-1	CASSVRMGGQNTEAFF
TRBV6-2/TRBV6-3	TRBJ1-1	CASSPKPGEKTEAFF
TRBV6-5	TRBJ2-1	CASSIGQPAYNEQFF
TRBV6-5	TRBJ2-7	CASSYSGQSYEQYF
TRBV28	TRBJ1-2	CASSLRGSYGYTF
TRBV7-4	TRBJ1-5	CASILYGAGDQPQHF
TRBV4-2	TRBJ2-1	CASSPQVEVINEQFF
TRBV3-1	TRBJ1-2	CASSQVWKGSNYGYTF
TRBV19	TRBJ1-5	CASSTSAINQPQHF
TRBV7-8	TRBJ1-6	CAGLGGGERDSPLHF
TRBV5-6	TRBJ2-1	CASSFSPSSYNEQFF
TRBV4-2	TRBJ2-1	CASSPTGTSHNEQFF
TRBV19	TRBJ1-5	CASSPRQPNGNQPQHF